This T cell receptor (beta chain) was documented in a study of T cell responses to AZD1222 COVID-19 vaccine. Study-level findings and limits: Only 5 or 6 AZD1222 recipients tested seropositive at baseline. White British donors predominated, females outnumbered males, and clonal diversity was possibly underestimated.

Both about-4-week and about-12-week second-dose recipients were combined. The germline V gene encodes CDR1 LNHDA and CDR2 SQIVND (reference sequence). CDR3 length equals 15 residues. The V gene lost 8 bases and the J gene lost 0 bases, with 16 bases spanning the gap. To note about this clone: Its antigen is undetermined.

The repertoire was sequenced with immunoSEQ multiplex PCR; TCRdb's copy has only in-frame clones and lacks some. Altogether 100,000 to 130,000 clones are present, approximately 90% being singletons, with the ten largest covering less than 6%. The receptor was derived from an adult who received the AZD1222 COVID-19 vaccine. The sequenced sample was peripheral blood, obtained 28 days after the second AZD1222 dose. The chain carries TRBV19 and TRBJ1-2; D remains ambiguous. The DNA of the CDR3 is TGTGCCAGTTTCGCCCCGGAGGAGTCTAACTATGGCTACACCTTC. As protein: CASFAPEESNYGYTF.